The 26 T cell receptor beta chains in this list originate from one sample, sequenced in a study of beta chain features in type 1 diabetes. Study results and caveats: Moderately but significantly shorter TCRB CDR3s were found in Type 1 diabetes patients in all four CD4+ subsets.

All of the isolated RNA was reverse transcribed, so expressed TCRB transcripts were sequenced. This table comes from immunoSEQ multiplex PCR, and its TCRdb copy is limited to in-frame clones, with some not included. The sample holds 310,000 or so clones, 15% seen once. These receptors lack a known antigen. The sample taken for sequencing was naive CD4+ T cells from blood. Receptor source: a man aged 18 to 29 with type 1 diabetes.

In its sample, this clone was seen a few times. The chain carries TRBV15 and TRBJ2-5; D is undetermined. Trimming took 1 base from V and 3 from J, leaving 6 bases between them. The germline gives CDR1 LNHNV, CDR2 YYDKDF (reference sequence). The CDR3 length is 13 residues. CDR3 sequence reads: CATSRAREETQYF. DNA of the CDR3: TGTGCCACCAGCAGAGCGAGAGAAGAGACCCAGTACTTC.

This clone was seen more than once but under ten times. The chain has TRBV7-2 and TRBJ2-3; D might be TRBD1 (5 bases). The CDR3 is 18 amino acids. The germline V gene encodes CDR1 SGHTA and CDR2 FQGNSA. V gave up 5 bases and J gave up 6 bases, with 27 bases separating them. The CDR3 DNA follows: TGTGCCAGCAGCGCTCCTAGAGGACACCCTGTAAGGGGCGATACGCAGTATTTT. Its translation is CASSAPRGHPVRGDTQYF.

The CDR3: CASSYARTFF. In nucleotides, the CDR3 is TGTGCCAGCAGTTACGCCAGGACTTTCTTT. The rearrangement uses TRBV28 and TRBJ1-1; D gene ambiguous. The V gene lost 4 bases and the J gene lost 12 bases, with 9 bases spanning the gap. Germline V gives CDR1 MDHEN, CDR2 SYDVKM. CDR3 length: 10 residues.

The chain carries TRBV6-1 and TRBJ1-1; D is unclear. There are 12 residues in the CDR3. V lost 6 bases, J lost 4 bases, and 9 bases lay in between. The germline V gene encodes CDR1 MNHNS and CDR2 SASEGT. CDR3 in amino acids: CASRKLATEAFF. Here the CDR3 DNA reads TGTGCCAGCAGGAAACTCGCCACTGAAGCTTTCTTT.

The rearrangement links TRBV9 to TRBJ1-2; a weak D match, TRBD1 (6 bases). With 3 bases removed from V and 8 bases from J, the gap between germline ends came to 20 bases. Germline-derived CDR1 and CDR2 are SGDLS and YYNGEE. The CDR3 contains 15 residues. Here the CDR3 reads CASSAGDRGARGYTF. As DNA, the CDR3 is TGTGCCAGCAGCGCCGGGGACCGGGGGGCTAGAGGCTACACCTTC.

The rearrangement links TRBV28 to TRBJ2-3; perhaps TRBD2 as D (5 bases). There are 16 residues in the CDR3. The germline gives CDR1 MDHEN, CDR2 SYDVKM. V dropped 6 bases and J dropped 1 base, with 17 bases sitting between them. Here the CDR3 reads CASSLSPDSGTDTQYF. The CDR3 coding sequence is TGTGCCAGCAGCCTTTCCCCTGATAGCGGCACAGATACGCAGTATTTT.

This clone was seen a handful of times. J is TRBJ1-1 and V is TRBV18, with D unresolved. This CDR3 has 13 residues. The germline CDR1 and CDR2 sequences are KGHSH and LQKENI. V shed 4 bases and J shed 1 base, with 7 bases lying between them. In nucleotides, the CDR3 is TGTGCCAGCTCACGCGAGGGGAACACTGAAGCTTTCTTT. Amino acid sequence: CASSREGNTEAFF.

The chain has TRBV5-5 and TRBJ2-3, with D perhaps matching TRBD2 (5 bases). V lost 0 bases, J lost 6 bases, and 11 bases lay in between. This CDR3 is built from 14 residues. Germline lookup yields CDR1 SGHKS and CDR2 YYEKEE (reference sequence). CDR3 loop: CASSLVHGGDTQYF. CDR3 sequence (DNA): TGTGCCAGCAGCTTGGTGCACGGCGGGGATACGCAGTATTTT.

The chain links TRBV18 to TRBJ2-5; 10 bases fit TRBD1. V trimming: 1 base; J trimming: 5 bases; junction bases outside the gene matches: 4. The CDR3 runs 15 residues. Germline V gene lookup returns CDR1 KGHSH and CDR2 LQKENI. The CDR3 loop reads CASSPRRQGAETQYF. The CDR3 nucleotides are TGTGCCAGCTCACCACGGAGACAGGGGGCTGAGACCCAGTACTTC.

V and J are TRBV5-1 and TRBJ1-4, with 8 bases aligning to TRBD1. Looked up from germline, CDR1 is SGHRS and CDR2 is YFSETQ. V was clipped by 4 bases and J by 5 bases; unmatched bases: 10. CDR3 length equals 16 residues. The CDR3 DNA reads as TGCGCCAGCAGCCCTGACCGGACAGGGTTAAATGAAAAACTGTTTTTT. This translates into CASSPDRTGLNEKLFF.

The V gene is TRBV5-1, the J gene TRBJ2-3; weak D call: TRBD2 (5 bases). Germline V gene data show CDR1 as SGHRS and CDR2 as YFSETQ. V lost 6 bases, J lost 1 base, and 12 bases lay in between. The length of the CDR3 is 14 residues. The CDR3 DNA follows: TGCGCCAGCAAGATCAGCGGCGGCACAGATACGCAGTATTTT. It yields the protein CASKISGGTDTQYF.

This clone was seen a handful of times. The J gene is TRBJ2-7, the V gene TRBV2; 10 nucleotides agree with TRBD2. This CDR3 is built from 15 residues. Germline CDR1 is SNHLY and CDR2 is FYNNEI. The V and J ends lost 4 bases and 3 bases, in that order; junction bases with no gene match: 6. The CDR3 sequence is CASSGTSGLLYEQYF. The CDR3 bases are TGTGCCAGCAGTGGGACTAGCGGTCTACTCTACGAGCAGTACTTC.

This clone was counted only a few times. The CDR3 sequence: CASSPGASGGINNEQFF. The CDR3 bases are TGCGCCAGCAGCCCTGGGGCTAGCGGGGGGATTAACAATGAGCAGTTCTTC. The chain combines TRBV5-1 with TRBJ2-1; 11 nucleotides line up with TRBD2. CDR3 length: 17 amino acids. CDR1 SGHRS and CDR2 YFSETQ come from the germline V gene. With 4 bases clipped from V and 5 bases from J, the junction kept 11 bases outside the gene matches.

This clone has a handful of counts. V usage is TRBV14 and J usage is TRBJ2-7; 12 nucleotides match TRBD1. The CDR3 sequence is 17 residues long. With 3 bases clipped from V and 0 bases from J, the junction kept 6 bases outside the gene matches. Germline assignment: CDR1 SGHDN and CDR2 FVKESK. CDR3 in DNA: TGTGCCAGCAGCCAGAGACCGGGACAGGGGGCCTCCTACGAGCAGTACTTC. This gives the protein CASSQRPGQGASYEQYF.

This chain links TRBV9 with TRBJ1-4; perhaps TRBD1 as D (6 bases). The CDR3 runs to 15 residues. V was trimmed by 3 bases and J by 8 bases, leaving 17 bases between them. Per germline, CDR1 SGDLS and CDR2 YYNGEE. CDR3 sequence reads: CASSATGLKGEKLFF. The DNA of the CDR3 is TGTGCCAGCAGCGCTACAGGGCTAAAAGGAGAAAAACTGTTTTTT.

This chain uses TRBV18 with TRBJ1-6; no reliable D call. The ends were cut back, 0 bases at V and 6 bases at J, with 3 bases in the middle. Germline loops: CDR1 KGHSH, CDR2 LQKENI. The CDR3 is made up of 13 amino acids. CDR3 bases: TGTGCCAGCTCACCACCCCTTAATTCACCCCTCCACTTT. Translating it yields CASSPPLNSPLHF.

A few counts support this clone. The DNA for the CDR3 is TGCAGCGTTGTCAGCGAACTGAACACTGAAGCTTTCTTT. Residues: CSVVSELNTEAFF. The gene calls are TRBV29-1 and TRBJ1-1; no firm D call. Germline CDR1 SQVTM, CDR2 ANQGSEA. The CDR3 is 13 amino acids. The V end was cut by 4 bases, the J end by 0 bases, with 9 bases between. Looking up the rest from reference TRBV29-1 and TRBJ1-1 gives the full variable domain: SAVISQKPSRDICQRGTSLTIQCQVDSQVTMMFWYRQQPGQSLTLIATANQGSEATYESGFVIDKFPISRPNLTFSTLTVSNMSPEDSSIYLCSVVSELNTEAFFGQGTRLTVV.

A few counts support this clone. J is TRBJ2-7 and V is TRBV30; TRBD1 aligns across 8 bases. The CDR3 sequence is 14 residues long. V shed 5 bases and J 6 bases; nucleotides not matched to a gene: 12. Germline CDR1 is GTSNPN and CDR2 is SVGIG (reference sequence). CDR3 in DNA: TGTGCCTGGCAGATTTCGGACAGGGCGTCCGAGCAGTACTTC. This codes for CAWQISDRASEQYF.

The chain couples TRBV5-1 to TRBJ2-5; the D gene is possibly TRBD1 (6 bases). CDR3 size: 14 residues. Germline V gene lookup returns CDR1 SGHRS and CDR2 YFSETQ. V lost 3 bases and J lost 5, with 14 bases in between. The CDR3 protein is CASSWTRGRETQYF. The CDR3 DNA sequence: TGCGCCAGCAGCTGGACCAGGGGACGGGAGACCCAGTACTTC.

The sample holds a few counts of this clone. The V gene is TRBV18, the J gene TRBJ1-5; 7 nucleotides match TRBD1. Germline CDR1 is KGHSH and CDR2 is LQKENI. V trimming: 3 bases; J trimming: 4 bases; junction bases outside the gene matches: 0. The CDR3 spans 13 residues. The CDR3 bases are TGTGCCAGCTCACCGACAGGGAATCAGCCCCAGCATTTT. This gives the protein CASSPTGNQPQHF.

The chain employs TRBV28 and TRBJ1-5; perhaps TRBD1 as D (5 bases). CDR3 length: 12 amino acids. Germline values: CDR1 MDHEN, CDR2 SYDVKM. Trimming shortened V by 4 bases and J by 8 bases, and 9 bases separated the two germline ends. CDR3 DNA: TGTGCCAGCAGTTGGCCGGGGGAGCCCCAGCATTTT. It yields the protein CASSWPGEPQHF.

V gene TRBV9 combines with J gene TRBJ2-1; 9 bases fit TRBD2. CDR1 and CDR2 from the germline V gene are SGDLS and YYNGEE. Trimming removed 2 bases from V and 7 bases from J; junction bases left unmatched: 7. The CDR3 extends over 15 amino acids. DNA for the CDR3: TGTGCCAGCAGCGTCCTAGCGGGAAAGGATAATGAGCAGTTCTTC. Its protein is CASSVLAGKDNEQFF.

The rearrangement uses TRBV5-4 and TRBJ2-5; D is perhaps TRBD2 (5 bases). Between the trimmed V and J ends, which lost 4 bases and 4 bases, there was a span of 17 bases. Looked up from germline, CDR1 is SGHNT and CDR2 is YYREEE (reference sequence). This CDR3 spans 15 amino acids. CDR3 protein: CASSPALANSETQYF. The CDR3 nucleotides are TGTGCCAGCAGCCCCGCTCTAGCAAACTCAGAGACCCAGTACTTC.

The gene calls are TRBV7-2 and TRBJ2-4, with 8 bases lining up with TRBD1. From germline, CDR1 is SGHTA and CDR2 FQGNSA. The J segment lost 6 bases and the V segment lost 6 bases, leaving 4 bases of the junction unmatched. This CDR3 has 13 residues. In DNA, the CDR3 is TGTGCCAGCAGTTCGGACAGGGTAAACATTCAGTACTTC. Residues: CASSSDRVNIQYF.

This chain joins TRBV25-1 and TRBJ1-1; D ambiguous. Trimming pared 3 bases from V and 4 bases from J, leaving 15 bases between. The germline V gene encodes CDR1 MGHDK and CDR2 SYGVNS. CDR3 size: 15 residues. For the CDR3, the DNA is TGTGCCAGCAGTGACGCCTTTGCGGGAGGCACTGAAGCTTTCTTT. It yields the protein CASSDAFAGGTEAFF.

Only a few counts were recorded for this clone. The chain joins TRBV5-1 to TRBJ2-7; 7 positions agree with TRBD2. From germline, CDR1 is SGHRS and CDR2 YFSETQ. The CDR3 sequence is 15 residues long. The V segment lost 0 bases and the J segment 7 bases; nucleotides outside the gene matches: 10. In DNA, the CDR3 is TGCGCCAGCAGCTTGGCCTCGGGAGGTTCTGAAGAGCAGTACTTC. Encoded protein: CASSLASGGSEEQYF.